Listed below are T cell receptor beta chains from one sample, sequenced in a study of a mutant IDH1 vaccine in newly diagnosed glioma. Sequenced by immunoSEQ multiplex PCR; TCRdb stores in-frame clones only, minus some. The sample has roughly 46,000 clones; around 86% are singletons. Sequenced here: PBMCs, sampled from a glioma patient treated with radiotherapy, temozolomide or both. These receptors all stem from a man in his forties or fifties with glioma. Each CDR3 is given with its conserved first and last residue. D genes are given only for firm matches. Expanded clones are given a class, and other clones once, few, many or no size at all.

DNA: TGTGCCAGCAGCCCACCGGGACTAGTTTACTACGAGCAGTACTTC
CDR3: CASSPPGLVYYEQYF
size: -
V: TRBV5-6
D: TRBD2
J: TRBJ2-7

DNA: TGTGCCGCCAGCAGCCCGATCTTGGGACAGGTCTTTAACTATGGCTACACCTTC
CDR3: CAASSPILGQVFNYGYTF
size: -
V: TRBV5-4
D: TRBD1
J: TRBJ1-2

DNA: TGTGCCAGTCGATCATCCGGGACAGGGAGCTACGAGCAGTACTTC
CDR3: CASRSSGTGSYEQYF
size: -
V: TRBV19
D: TRBD1
J: TRBJ2-7

DNA: TGCGCCAGCAGCTTGGAAGCTAGCCAAGGAAACATTCAGTACTTC
CDR3: CASSLEASQGNIQYF
size: -
V: TRBV5-1
D: -
J: TRBJ2-4

DNA: TGTGCCAGCGGAGAAGACAGCATATATTTT
CDR3: CASGEDSIYF
size: -
V: TRBV7-8
D: -
J: TRBJ1-3

DNA: TGTGCCAGCACGACGGGGATCCAAAACATTCAGTACTTC
CDR3: CASTTGIQNIQYF
size: -
V: TRBV2
D: -
J: TRBJ2-4

DNA: TGTGCCAGCAGGAAGACGGACAGGGGGCTCTACGAGCAGTACTTC
CDR3: CASRKTDRGLYEQYF
size: -
V: TRBV28
D: TRBD1
J: TRBJ2-7

DNA: TGTGCCAGCAGCTCCCGGGAGGGAGATACGCAGTATTTT
CDR3: CASSSREGDTQYF
size: -
V: TRBV7-2
D: TRBD2
J: TRBJ2-3

DNA: TGTGCCAGCACCCCGACCAACAGCTATGGCTACACCTTC
CDR3: CASTPTNSYGYTF
size: -
V: TRBV5-6
D: -
J: TRBJ1-2

DNA: TGCGCCAGCAGCCCGCCGGATGAAAAACTGTTTTTT
CDR3: CASSPPDEKLFF
size: -
V: TRBV5-1
D: -
J: TRBJ1-4

DNA: TGTGCCAGCAGCAGGGGAGCTGGAAACACCATATATTTT
CDR3: CASSRGAGNTIYF
size: -
V: TRBV11-3
D: -
J: TRBJ1-3

DNA: TGTGCCACCAGCAGAGATGGAGCAGAGGGAGCTTTCTTT
CDR3: CATSRDGAEGAFF
size: -
V: TRBV15
D: -
J: TRBJ1-1

DNA: TGTGCCAGCAGCCTAGGAGGGGGCGCGTCTGAAGCTTTCTTT
CDR3: CASSLGGGASEAFF
size: -
V: TRBV9
D: TRBD1
J: TRBJ1-1

DNA: TGTGCCAGCAGCGCGGACAGAGCAACACGCACGCAGTATTTT
CDR3: CASSADRATRTQYF
size: -
V: TRBV9
D: -
J: TRBJ2-3

DNA: TGTGCCAGCAGCTTATCTTCGGTGCCTGGGGAGACCCAGTACTTC
CDR3: CASSLSSVPGETQYF
size: -
V: TRBV7-2
D: -
J: TRBJ2-5

DNA: TGTGCCATCAGTGCACAGGGGGATGGCTACACCTTC
CDR3: CAISAQGDGYTF
size: -
V: TRBV10-3
D: TRBD1
J: TRBJ1-2

DNA: TGTGCCAGCAGTGAAATCATGGGACCAATCAACAGGGGCTACACCTTC
CDR3: CASSEIMGPINRGYTF
size: -
V: TRBV2
D: -
J: TRBJ1-2

DNA: TGTGCCAGCACCCAGGACATCTCTGGAAACACCATATATTTT
CDR3: CASTQDISGNTIYF
size: -
V: TRBV5-4
D: -
J: TRBJ1-3

DNA: TGTGCCAGCAGCTTGACACCTACTAGCGGGAGGGCCTACGAGCAGTACTTC
CDR3: CASSLTPTSGRAYEQYF
size: few
V: TRBV5-5
D: TRBD2
J: TRBJ2-7

DNA: TGTGCCAGTAGTATAACGAAACAGACTGAAGCTTTCTTT
CDR3: CASSITKQTEAFF
size: -
V: TRBV19
D: -
J: TRBJ1-1

DNA: TGTGCCAGCAACTTTCCGGGACAGACACCCGAGCAGTACTTC
CDR3: CASNFPGQTPEQYF
size: -
V: TRBV2
D: TRBD1
J: TRBJ2-7

DNA: TGTGCCAGTGGGACCGGGACAGGAGAGCAGTACTTC
CDR3: CASGTGTGEQYF
size: -
V: TRBV19
D: TRBD1
J: TRBJ2-7

DNA: TGCGCCAGCAGCGTAGCGGGACCTAGCACAGATACGCAGTATTTT
CDR3: CASSVAGPSTDTQYF
size: -
V: TRBV5-1
D: TRBD2
J: TRBJ2-3

DNA: TGTGCCAGCAGCTTAGTGGCGGGAGGGCTTATGAACTTC
CDR3: CASSLVAGGLMNF
size: once
V: TRBV7-7
D: TRBD2
J: TRBJ2-7

DNA: TGCGCCAGCAGCACCTACTCTGGGAACGAGGACACCATATATTTT
CDR3: CASSTYSGNEDTIYF
size: few
V: TRBV5-1
D: -
J: TRBJ1-3

DNA: TGTGCCAGCAGCGCCATTACAGGGATCTATGGCTACACCTTC
CDR3: CASSAITGIYGYTF
size: -
V: TRBV11-2
D: -
J: TRBJ1-2

DNA: TGTGCCAGCAGTTACTCCCGAGGGAAGCTCCAAGAGACCCAGTACTTC
CDR3: CASSYSRGKLQETQYF
size: once
V: TRBV6-5
D: -
J: TRBJ2-5

DNA: TGTGCCAGTAGTATCTTGACTGAGCAGTTCTTC
CDR3: CASSILTEQFF
size: -
V: TRBV19
D: -
J: TRBJ2-1

DNA: TGTGCCAGCAGCCTGCAGGGGTACGGCACAGATACGCAGTATTTT
CDR3: CASSLQGYGTDTQYF
size: -
V: TRBV11-3
D: -
J: TRBJ2-3

DNA: TGTGCCAGCAGCCCTTTCGGGATTAACACAGATACGCAGTATTTT
CDR3: CASSPFGINTDTQYF
size: few
V: TRBV4-2
D: -
J: TRBJ2-3

DNA: TGCGCCAGCAGCTTAACGCCCCGGGAGACCCAGTACTTC
CDR3: CASSLTPRETQYF
size: -
V: TRBV5-1
D: -
J: TRBJ2-5

DNA: TGTGCCAGCGGCGAAGACAGCCTCCTAGCCAAAAACATTCAGTACTTC
CDR3: CASGEDSLLAKNIQYF
size: -
V: TRBV2
D: -
J: TRBJ2-4

DNA: TGTGCCAGTAGTATTGGGGGAAAAAAACTGTTTTTT
CDR3: CASSIGGKKLFF
size: -
V: TRBV19
D: -
J: TRBJ1-4

DNA: TGTGCCAGCAGCTTAGCTGGAGGCAATCAGCCCCAGCATTTT
CDR3: CASSLAGGNQPQHF
size: -
V: TRBV7-8
D: -
J: TRBJ1-5

DNA: TGTGCCAGCAGCTTGGAGGGACAGGGGGTTGATGGCTACACCTTC
CDR3: CASSLEGQGVDGYTF
size: -
V: TRBV5-6
D: TRBD1
J: TRBJ1-2

DNA: TGCAGCGTTGAGGGTCCCGAGCAGTACTTC
CDR3: CSVEGPEQYF
size: -
V: TRBV29-1
D: -
J: TRBJ2-7

DNA: TGTGCCAGCAGTGACGAATATGGCTACACCTTC
CDR3: CASSDEYGYTF
size: -
V: TRBV6-4
D: -
J: TRBJ1-2

DNA: TGTGCCAGCAGGCCCCGGCCAGGGATGGAGCAGTACTTC
CDR3: CASRPRPGMEQYF
size: -
V: TRBV27
D: -
J: TRBJ2-7

DNA: TGCAGCGTGGACTCTAACGGAAACACCGGGGAGCTGTTTTTT
CDR3: CSVDSNGNTGELFF
size: -
V: TRBV29-1
D: -
J: TRBJ2-2

DNA: TGTGCCACCAGCAGGCAGGGACAGGGGAACACTGAAGCTTTCTTT
CDR3: CATSRQGQGNTEAFF
size: -
V: TRBV15
D: TRBD1
J: TRBJ1-1

DNA: TGTGCCACCAGCAGAGATCAGGGGGTTGTGAAGAACACTGAAGCTTTCTTT
CDR3: CATSRDQGVVKNTEAFF
size: -
V: TRBV15
D: TRBD1
J: TRBJ1-1

DNA: TGTGCCAGCAGCTTAGGGGCTAGCGGGAGCACAGATACGCAGTATTTT
CDR3: CASSLGASGSTDTQYF
size: -
V: TRBV11-3
D: TRBD2
J: TRBJ2-3

DNA: TGTGCCAGCAGCTTGGGCCTAGCGGTCCTCACAGATACGCAGTATTTT
CDR3: CASSLGLAVLTDTQYF
size: once
V: TRBV5-4
D: TRBD2
J: TRBJ2-3

DNA: TGTGCCAGCAGTCCTAAGTGGCTAGTCGTGGATACGCAGTATTTT
CDR3: CASSPKWLVVDTQYF
size: once
V: TRBV27
D: -
J: TRBJ2-3

DNA: TGTGCCAGCAGGAATAATTTGGACAATCAGCCCCAGCATTTT
CDR3: CASRNNLDNQPQHF
size: -
V: TRBV27
D: -
J: TRBJ1-5

DNA: TGTGCCAGCAGCACCCCACAGGAGGATACGCAGTATTTT
CDR3: CASSTPQEDTQYF
size: -
V: TRBV21-1
D: -
J: TRBJ2-3

DNA: TGCGCCAGCAGCCAACTGGTAGGACTAGAGGGGGGCCGGGAGCTGTTTTTT
CDR3: CASSQLVGLEGGRELFF
size: few
V: TRBV4-1
D: -
J: TRBJ2-2

DNA: TGTGCCAGCAGTCCCCCCGGGAGCGGTGGCGAGCAGTACTTC
CDR3: CASSPPGSGGEQYF
size: -
V: TRBV6-5
D: -
J: TRBJ2-7

DNA: TGTGCCAGCAGCTGGAACAGGGAGAGGAGCTACACCTTC
CDR3: CASSWNRERSYTF
size: -
V: TRBV7-9
D: -
J: TRBJ1-2

DNA: TGTGCCAGCAGCTTGGGTATGCAGGCCAACTATGGCTACACCTTC
CDR3: CASSLGMQANYGYTF
size: -
V: TRBV5-8
D: -
J: TRBJ1-2

DNA: TGTGCCAGCAGCCAAATAGCGGCAGGGAGCAATCAGCCCCAGCATTTT
CDR3: CASSQIAAGSNQPQHF
size: -
V: TRBV4-2
D: -
J: TRBJ1-5

DNA: TGTGCCAATGGGGGGGGTCGGTCCTACAATGAGCAGTTCTTC
CDR3: CANGGGRSYNEQFF
size: -
V: TRBV7-2
D: TRBD2
J: TRBJ2-1

DNA: TGTGCCAGCAGCGCCCGAGAGGGCACAGATACGCAGTATTTT
CDR3: CASSAREGTDTQYF
size: -
V: TRBV9
D: -
J: TRBJ2-3

DNA: TGTGCCAGCAGTTCGGGACAGGGGGCTAGCGAGCAGTACTTC
CDR3: CASSSGQGASEQYF
size: -
V: TRBV28
D: TRBD1
J: TRBJ2-7

DNA: TGTGCCAGCAGCACACGACTAGTCCCCGAGCAGTACTTC
CDR3: CASSTRLVPEQYF
size: -
V: TRBV7-9
D: -
J: TRBJ2-7